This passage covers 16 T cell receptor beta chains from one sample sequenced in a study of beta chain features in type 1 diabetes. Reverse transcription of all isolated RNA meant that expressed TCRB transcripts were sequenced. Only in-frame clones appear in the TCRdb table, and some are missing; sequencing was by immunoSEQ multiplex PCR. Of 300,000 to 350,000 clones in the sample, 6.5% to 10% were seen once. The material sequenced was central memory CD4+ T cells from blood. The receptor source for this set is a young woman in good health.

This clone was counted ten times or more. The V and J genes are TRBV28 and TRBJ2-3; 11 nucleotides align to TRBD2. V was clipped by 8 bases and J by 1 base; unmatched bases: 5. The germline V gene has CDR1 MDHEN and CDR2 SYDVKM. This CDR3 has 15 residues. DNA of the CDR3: TGTGCCAGCCGAATAGCGGGAGGGGGCACAGATACGCAGTATTTT. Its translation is CASRIAGGGTDTQYF. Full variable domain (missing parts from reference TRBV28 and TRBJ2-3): DVKVTQSSRYLVKRTGEKVFLECVQDMDHENMFWYRQDPGLGLRLIYFSYDVKMKEKGDIPEGYSVSREKKERFSLILESASTNQTSMYLCASRIAGGGTDTQYFGPGTRLTVL.

The DNA for the CDR3 is TGTGCCAGCAGGCGGGACAGGGGACTTTCTGGGGCCAACGTCCTGACTTTC. This sequence encodes CASRRDRGLSGANVLTF. V usage is TRBV2 and J usage is TRBJ2-6, with 10 bases lining up with TRBD1. The V segment lost 6 bases and the J segment 1 base; nucleotides outside the gene matches: 6. This CDR3 has 17 residues. The V gene's germline CDR1 is SNHLY and CDR2 FYNNEI.

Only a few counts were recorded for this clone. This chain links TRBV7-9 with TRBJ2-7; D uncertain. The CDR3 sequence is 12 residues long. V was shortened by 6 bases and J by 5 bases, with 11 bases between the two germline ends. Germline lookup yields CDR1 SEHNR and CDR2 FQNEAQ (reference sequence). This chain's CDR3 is CASRLDGDEQYF. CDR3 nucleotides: TGTGCCAGCAGACTCGACGGAGACGAGCAGTACTTC.

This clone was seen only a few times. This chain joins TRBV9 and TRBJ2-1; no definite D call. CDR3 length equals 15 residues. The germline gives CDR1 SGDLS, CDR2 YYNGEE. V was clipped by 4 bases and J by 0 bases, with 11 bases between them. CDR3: CASSQDPASYNEQFF. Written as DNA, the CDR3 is TGTGCCAGCAGCCAAGACCCCGCCTCCTACAATGAGCAGTTCTTC.

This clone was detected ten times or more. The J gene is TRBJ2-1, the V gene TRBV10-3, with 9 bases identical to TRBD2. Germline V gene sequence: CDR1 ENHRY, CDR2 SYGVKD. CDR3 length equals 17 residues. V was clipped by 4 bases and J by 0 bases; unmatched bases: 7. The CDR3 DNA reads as TGTGCCATCAGTGGTAGCGGGAGCGTCGGCTCCTACAATGAGCAGTTCTTC. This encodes CAISGSGSVGSYNEQFF.

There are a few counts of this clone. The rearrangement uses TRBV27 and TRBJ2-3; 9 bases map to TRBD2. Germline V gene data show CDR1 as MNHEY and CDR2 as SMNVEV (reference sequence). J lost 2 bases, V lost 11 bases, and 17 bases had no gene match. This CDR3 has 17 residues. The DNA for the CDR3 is TGTGCCTGGACACAGCGGGAGGCCCCATCCTTCACAGATACGCAGTATTTT. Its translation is CAWTQREAPSFTDTQYF.

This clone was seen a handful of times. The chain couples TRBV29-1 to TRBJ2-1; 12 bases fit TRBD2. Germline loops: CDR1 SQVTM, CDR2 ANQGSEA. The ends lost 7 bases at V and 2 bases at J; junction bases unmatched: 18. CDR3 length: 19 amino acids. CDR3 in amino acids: CSAAFLAGGPRITYNEQFF. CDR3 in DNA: TGCAGCGCTGCTTTTCTAGCGGGAGGGCCTAGAATTACCTACAATGAGCAGTTCTTC.

The CDR3 nucleotides are TGTGCCATCAAGACAGGGGCAACCCTCTTGAACACTGAAGCTTTCTTT. Encoded protein: CAIKTGATLLNTEAFF. The chain recombines TRBV10-3 with TRBJ1-1; 8 bases agree with TRBD1. CDR3 length: 16 residues. After removal of 7 bases from V and 0 bases from J, the junction contained 10 bases not matched to a gene. Germline V gene lookup returns CDR1 ENHRY and CDR2 SYGVKD.

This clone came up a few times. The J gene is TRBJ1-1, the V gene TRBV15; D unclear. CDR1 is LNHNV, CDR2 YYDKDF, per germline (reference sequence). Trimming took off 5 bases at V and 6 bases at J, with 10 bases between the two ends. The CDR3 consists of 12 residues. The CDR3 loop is CATSRWSAEAFF. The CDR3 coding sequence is TGTGCCACCAGCCGATGGTCTGCTGAAGCTTTCTTT. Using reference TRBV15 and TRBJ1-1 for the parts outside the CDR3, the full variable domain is DAMVIQNPRYQVTQFGKPVTLSCSQTLNHNVMYWYQQKSSQAPKLLFHYYDKDFNNEADTPDNFQSRRPNTSFCFLDIRSPGLGDTAMYLCATSRWSAEAFFGQGTRLTVV.

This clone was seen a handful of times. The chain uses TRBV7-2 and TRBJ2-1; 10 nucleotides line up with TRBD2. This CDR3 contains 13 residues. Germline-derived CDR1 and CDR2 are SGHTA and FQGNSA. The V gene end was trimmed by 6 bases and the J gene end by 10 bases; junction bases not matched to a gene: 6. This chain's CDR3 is CASRASGSWEQFF. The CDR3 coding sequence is TGTGCCAGCAGGGCTAGCGGGAGTTGGGAGCAGTTCTTC. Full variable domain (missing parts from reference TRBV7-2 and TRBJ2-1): GAGVSQSPSNKVTEKGKDVELRCDPISGHTALYWYRQSLGQGLEFLIYFQGNSAPDKSGLPSDRFSAERTGGSVSTLTIQRTQQEDSAVYLCASRASGSWEQFFGPGTRLTVL.

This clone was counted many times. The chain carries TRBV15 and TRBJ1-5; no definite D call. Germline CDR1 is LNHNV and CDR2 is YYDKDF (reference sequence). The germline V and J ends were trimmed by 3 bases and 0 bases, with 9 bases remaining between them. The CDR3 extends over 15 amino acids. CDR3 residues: CATSRALGSNQPQHF. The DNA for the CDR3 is TGTGCCACCAGCAGGGCACTTGGTAGCAATCAGCCCCAGCATTTT.

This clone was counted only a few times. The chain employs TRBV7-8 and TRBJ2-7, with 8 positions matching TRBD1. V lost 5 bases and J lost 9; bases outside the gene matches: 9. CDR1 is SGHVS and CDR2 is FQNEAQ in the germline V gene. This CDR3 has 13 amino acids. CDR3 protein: CASSQDRVVGQYF. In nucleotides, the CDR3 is TGTGCCAGCAGCCAGGACAGGGTGGTGGGGCAGTACTTC.

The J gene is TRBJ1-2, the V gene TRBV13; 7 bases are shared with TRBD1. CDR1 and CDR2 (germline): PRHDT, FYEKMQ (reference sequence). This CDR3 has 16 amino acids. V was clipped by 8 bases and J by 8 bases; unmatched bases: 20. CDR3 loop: CASSSGGRQGEGGYTF. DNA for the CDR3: TGTGCCAGCTCATCTGGGGGGAGACAGGGAGAAGGGGGCTACACCTTC.

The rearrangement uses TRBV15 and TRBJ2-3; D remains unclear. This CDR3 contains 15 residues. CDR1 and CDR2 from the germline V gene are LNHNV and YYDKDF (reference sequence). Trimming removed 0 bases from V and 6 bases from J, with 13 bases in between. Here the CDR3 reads CATSREGLVRDTQYF. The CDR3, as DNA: TGTGCCACCAGCAGAGAGGGCCTCGTAAGGGATACGCAGTATTTT. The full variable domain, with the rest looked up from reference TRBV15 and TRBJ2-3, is DAMVIQNPRYQVTQFGKPVTLSCSQTLNHNVMYWYQQKSSQAPKLLFHYYDKDFNNEADTPDNFQSRRPNTSFCFLDIRSPGLGDTAMYLCATSREGLVRDTQYFGPGTRLTVL.

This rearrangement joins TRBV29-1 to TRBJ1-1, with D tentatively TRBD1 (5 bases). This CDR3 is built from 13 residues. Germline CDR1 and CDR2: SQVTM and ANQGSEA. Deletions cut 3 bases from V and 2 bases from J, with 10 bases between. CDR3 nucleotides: TGCAGCGTTGACCCCCAGGGAAACACTGAAGCTTTCTTT. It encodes CSVDPQGNTEAFF.

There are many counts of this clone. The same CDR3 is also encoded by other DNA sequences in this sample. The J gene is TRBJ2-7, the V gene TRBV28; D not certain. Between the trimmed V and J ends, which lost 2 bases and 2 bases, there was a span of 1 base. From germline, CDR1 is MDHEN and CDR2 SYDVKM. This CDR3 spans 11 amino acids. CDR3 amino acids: CASSLTYEQYF. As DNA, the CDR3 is TGTGCCAGCAGTTTAACCTACGAGCAGTACTTC.